The present TCR beta chain was sequenced within a study of CD8+ T cells in alopecia areata. Study background: Twice daily, treated patients received 5 to 10 mg of oral tofacitinib.

Germline loops: CDR1 SGHTA, CDR2 FQGTGA. Trimming removed 3 bases at V and 0 bases at J, with 4 bases between. There are 13 residues in the CDR3. As the sequencing template, cDNA was produced by extracting RNA and reverse transcribing it. Repertoires were generated with immunoSEQ multiplex PCR, while TCRdb's copy carries only in-frame clones and drops some. The sample lists roughly 250,000 clones; roughly two thirds were seen once. The study team obtained lesional scalp punch biopsies and peripheral blood from alopecia areata patients. This clone was seen only a few times. This rearrangement joins TRBV7-3 to TRBJ2-3; no firm D call. The material sequenced was CD4+ T cells sorted from blood, taken at week 0. This receptor was taken from a human donor with alopecia areata. The CDR3 loop reads CASSFESTDTQYF. The CDR3 DNA follows: TGTGCCAGCAGCTTCGAAAGCACAGATACGCAGTATTTT.